Listed below are T cell receptor beta chains from one sample, sequenced in a study of blood T cells in healthy people across ages. Each CDR3 protein gets one entry after TCRdb re-called the 5' RACE reads with MiXCR. The profile shows over a million distinct CDR3 sequences, 45% of them singletons. The sequenced sample consisted of blood. The origin of the receptors is a woman in her fifties or sixties in good health. CDR3s include the opening cysteine and the closing phenylalanine or tryptophan. Fields, in order: D gene, V gene, J gene, clone size, CDR3 protein, CDR3 DNA. A D gene is named only where the DNA matches it firmly. Not all rows give a size; the values are once, few, many and, for expanded clones, a class.

TRBD2	TRBV27	TRBJ2-1	-	CASSLPGGPGYNEQFF	TGTGCCAGCAGTTTACCGGGAGGGCCTGGATACAATGAGCAGTTCTTC
TRBD1	TRBV6-6	TRBJ2-3	-	CASSEGASTGTQYF	TGTGCCAGCAGTGAGGGGGCCTCCACAGGTACGCAGTATTTT
-	TRBV25-1	TRBJ1-2	-	CASSEDGQNYGYTF	TGTGCCAGCAGTGAAGACGGACAGAACTATGGCTACACCTTC
TRBD1	TRBV6-1	TRBJ2-7	-	CASSEIGQGYEQYF	TGTGCCAGCAGTGAAATAGGACAGGGCTACGAGCAGTACTTC
-	TRBV25-1	TRBJ2-3	few	CASSRSETGATDTQYF	TGTGCCAGCAGTCGTTCGGAGACGGGAGCCACAGATACGCAGTATTTT
TRBD2	TRBV20-1	TRBJ2-1	many	CSARDNRPLAGGLRNEQFF	TGCAGTGCTAGAGATAATAGACCGCTAGCGGGAGGCCTTAGGAATGAGCAGTTCTTC
-	TRBV12-3/TRBV12-4	TRBJ2-3	-	CASSVPLSTDTQYF	TGTGCCAGCAGTGTACCCCTTAGCACAGATACGCAGTATTTT
TRBD2	TRBV20-1	TRBJ2-3	-	CSAEGRGTDTQYF	TGCAGTGCCGAGGGGAGGGGCACAGATACGCAGTATTTT
-	TRBV27	TRBJ2-5	few	CASSLWGSQETQYF	TGTGCCAGCTCACTATGGGGGTCCCAAGAGACCCAGTACTTC
-	TRBV20-1	TRBJ2-7	-	CSATDRGFLFVYEQYF	TGCAGTGCTACCGACCGGGGTTTTCTATTCGTCTACGAGCAGTACTTC
TRBD1	TRBV10-3	TRBJ2-5	-	CAIRRGQGTQETQYF	TGTGCCATCAGGAGAGGACAGGGGACTCAAGAGACCCAGTACTTC
TRBD1	TRBV20-1	TRBJ2-3	-	CSARPGQGTDTQYF	TGCAGTGCCAGACCGGGACAGGGCACAGATACGCAGTATTTT
-	TRBV13	TRBJ2-3	-	CASSLGVRGPDTQYF	TGTGCCAGCAGCTTAGGGGTAAGGGGCCCAGATACGCAGTATTTT
TRBD2	TRBV9	TRBJ2-3	-	CASSSGTRATDTQYF	TGTGCCAGCAGCTCCGGGACTAGAGCTACAGATACGCAGTATTTT
-	TRBV18	TRBJ1-2	-	CASSPEGRYGYTF	TGTGCCAGCTCACCCGAGGGGCGGTATGGCTACACCTTC
-	TRBV20-1	TRBJ1-4	few	CSARDQGRAKLFF	TGCAGTGCTAGAGATCAGGGGCGAGCAAAACTGTTTTTT
TRBD1	TRBV2	TRBJ2-5	-	CASGRDRDETQYF	TGTGCCAGCGGGCGGGACAGGGACGAGACCCAGTACTTC
-	TRBV20-1	TRBJ2-5	few	CSADRGETQYF	TGCAGTGCTGATAGGGGGGAGACCCAGTACTTC
TRBD2	TRBV27	TRBJ2-7	-	CASSSWGLAGGGFEQYF	TGTGCCAGCAGTTCCTGGGGACTAGCGGGAGGAGGGTTCGAGCAGTACTTC
-	TRBV3-1	TRBJ1-5	-	CASSQGIRGSGPGPQHF	TGTGCCAGCAGCCAAGGAATTCGGGGGAGCGGGCCCGGGCCCCAGCATTTT
TRBD2	TRBV7-9	TRBJ2-1	-	CASSLEGTSGRGDEQFF	TGTGCCAGCAGCTTAGAGGGGACTAGCGGGAGAGGCGATGAGCAGTTCTTC
TRBD2	TRBV11-2	TRBJ2-7	-	CASSLQGGRAGGYEQYF	TGTGCCAGCAGCTTACAAGGGGGCCGAGCGGGAGGCTACGAGCAGTACTTC
TRBD2	TRBV27	TRBJ2-1	-	CASSSPGLLYNEQFF	TGTGCCAGCAGTTCTCCGGGACTACTATACAATGAGCAGTTCTTC
TRBD2	TRBV20-1	TRBJ2-1	-	CSARPGSGGEQFF	TGCAGTGCCCGCCCCGGGAGCGGGGGTGAGCAGTTCTTC
-	TRBV6-5	TRBJ1-5	few	CASSYSSNLPQHF	TGTGCCAGCAGTTACTCCTCCAACCTCCCCCAGCATTTT
-	TRBV5-6	TRBJ2-7	few	CASHGKGMTYEQYF	TGTGCCAGCCATGGTAAGGGTATGACCTACGAGCAGTACTTC
TRBD1	TRBV2	TRBJ2-3	-	CASSDSRTGRTDMQYF	TGTGCCAGCAGTGATTCAAGGACAGGGCGCACAGATATGCAGTATTTT
-	TRBV6-5	TRBJ2-5	few	CASKRQETQYF	TGTGCCAGCAAACGCCAAGAGACCCAGTACTTC
-	TRBV20-1	TRBJ2-5	-	CSASNTGETQYF	TGCAGTGCTAGTAACACGGGAGAGACCCAGTACTTC